One sample yielded the 10 T cell receptor beta chains listed below, sequenced in a study of cytomegalovirus exposure and HLA in healthy donors. Primers included in the PCR were 60 Vbeta and 13 Jbeta primers. The repertoire was sequenced with immunoSEQ multiplex PCR; TCRdb's copy has only in-frame clones and lacks some. The sample holds 100,000 to 150,000 clones, less than 85% seen once. The specimen was PBMCs. Receptors originate from a man aged 30 to 45 in good health and CMV-seronegative.

J is TRBJ1-5 and V is TRBV15; D might be TRBD1 (5 bases). The CDR3 runs to 13 residues. V lost 0 bases and J lost 9, with 9 bases in between. Germline V gene sequence: CDR1 LNHNV, CDR2 YYDKDF (reference sequence). This CDR3 reads CATSRDQGRPQHF. DNA of the CDR3: TGTGCCACCAGCAGAGACCAGGGAAGGCCCCAGCATTTT.

A few counts support this clone. The chain uses TRBV30 and TRBJ1-5; D perhaps matches TRBD1 (5 bases). V lost 3 bases and J lost 5, with 17 bases in between. This CDR3 comprises 15 residues. Germline CDR1 and CDR2: GTSNPN and SVGIG (reference sequence). The CDR3 loop reads CAWSGLTGGDQPQHF. CDR3 coding DNA: TGTGCCTGGAGCGGACTTACCGGGGGGGATCAGCCCCAGCATTTT.

The chain employs TRBV5-1 and TRBJ2-1, with TRBD2 as a possible D gene (5 bases). This CDR3 has 14 amino acids. Looked up from germline, CDR1 is SGHRS and CDR2 is YFSETQ. Trimming left V 5 bases short and J 0 bases short, with 9 bases between. The CDR3 protein is CASRTTRSYNEQFF. CDR3 in DNA: TGCGCCAGCAGGACTACTCGCTCCTACAATGAGCAGTTCTTC.

V gene TRBV18 combines with J gene TRBJ2-5; TRBD2 is a possible D gene (5 bases). This CDR3 contains 13 residues. Between the trimmed V and J ends, which lost 2 bases and 3 bases, there was a span of 7 bases. Germline V gene data show CDR1 as KGHSH and CDR2 as LQKENI. CDR3 amino acids: CASSPKGEETQYF. The CDR3 nucleotides read TGTGCCAGCTCACCAAAGGGAGAAGAGACCCAGTACTTC. The full variable domain, with the rest looked up from reference TRBV18 and TRBJ2-5, is NAGVMQNPRHLVRRRGQEARLRCSPMKGHSHVYWYRQLPEEGLKFMVYLQKENIIDESGMPKERFSAEFPKEGPSILRIQQVVRGDSAAYFCASSPKGEETQYFGPGTRLLVL.

This chain links TRBV10-1 with TRBJ2-1, with 10 bases fitting TRBD2. The CDR3 runs 15 residues. V shed 8 bases, J shed 10 bases, and the junction held 14 bases outside the gene matches. Germline CDR1 is WNHNN and CDR2 is SYGVQD (reference sequence). In DNA form, the CDR3 reads TGCGCCAGCGGAGAAGGGCTAGCGGGAGACTTAGAGCAGTTCTTC. This sequence encodes CASGEGLAGDLEQFF.

V is TRBV14 and J is TRBJ2-5, with a tentative D call TRBD1 (6 bases). With 5 bases removed from V and 11 bases from J, the gap between germline ends came to 15 bases. CDR3 size: 12 residues. The V gene's germline CDR1 is SGHDN and CDR2 FVKESK. The chain's CDR3 is CASSSTGTLQYF. The CDR3 nucleotides are TGTGCCAGCAGCTCAACCGGGACACTGCAGTACTTC.

CDR3 nucleotide sequence: TGTGCCAGCAGCTTAGCGGCACAGGACTACGAGCAGTACTTC. Amino acids: CASSLAAQDYEQYF. The V and J genes are TRBV11-3 and TRBJ2-7; TRBD1 might be the D (5 bases). CDR1 is SGHNT, CDR2 YENEEA, per germline. This CDR3 has 14 amino acids. The V end lost 1 base, the J end lost 3 bases, and 10 bases lay between the germline ends.

The chain recombines TRBV5-1 with TRBJ2-1, with D uncertain. CDR3 length: 11 amino acids. V was clipped by 0 bases and J by 10 bases, with 5 bases between them. The V gene's germline CDR1 is SGHRS and CDR2 YFSETQ. The CDR3, as DNA: TGCGCCAGCAGCTTGGTGAGCGAGCAGTTCTTC. It encodes CASSLVSEQFF.

The chain combines TRBV11-1 with TRBJ2-6; D unresolved. The germline CDR1 and CDR2 sequences are SGHAT and FQDESV (reference sequence). CDR3 length equals 16 residues. Between the trimmed V and J ends, which lost 1 base and 0 bases, there was a span of 7 bases. The CDR3: CASSLDSFSGANVLTF. The CDR3 region has the DNA TGTGCCAGCAGCTTAGACTCATTCTCTGGGGCCAACGTCCTGACTTTC.

The J gene is TRBJ2-7, the V gene TRBV19; 9 positions agree with TRBD1. The CDR3 is 12 residues long. The V segment lost 6 bases and the J segment 6 bases; nucleotides outside the gene matches: 3. Germline V CDR1 and CDR2: LNHDA, SQIVND (reference sequence). The CDR3 reads CASSDRGVEQYF. Here the CDR3 DNA reads TGTGCCAGTAGCGACAGGGGGGTCGAGCAGTACTTC.